The present TCR beta chain was sequenced within a study of blood T cells in healthy people across ages. A few counts support this clonotype. Its antigen is unidentified. Overall study findings and caveats: In older individuals, TCR beta diversity per million T cells was lower, falling roughly linearly with age.

Per sample, at least 5.5 micrograms of total RNA were extracted. The V end was cut by 1 base, the J end by 5 bases, with 11 bases between. This CDR3 contains 14 residues. Germline V lookup: CDR1 LGHDT, CDR2 YNNKEL (reference sequence). A second PCR, run for roughly 7 to 11 cycles, used a sample-barcoded 5' primer plus a J-beta primer mix. TCRdb used MiXCR to reprocess the 5' RACE reads, holding one entry per CDR3 protein. The profile shows about 730,000 distinct CDR3 sequences, around 40% of them singletons. Sequencing was done on a sample of blood. The TCR comes from a woman aged 60-75 years in good health. This sequence joins TRBV3-1 and TRBJ1-2, with no clear D. CDR3 residues: CASSQVVDSYGYTF. CDR3 DNA sequence: TGTGCCAGCAGCCAAGTTGTTGATTCATATGGCTACACCTTC. The whole variable domain, filled in from reference TRBV3-1 and TRBJ1-2, reads DTAVSQTPKYLVTQMGNDKSIKCEQNLGHDTMYWYKQDSKKFLKIMFSYNNKELIINETVPNRFSPKSPDKAHLNLHINSLELGDSAVYFCASSQVVDSYGYTFGSGTRLTVV.